What follows are 15 T cell receptor beta chains derived from one specimen sequenced in a study of spatial heterogeneity in lung cancer. Indicated time point: sample taken at primary tumor resection. TCRdb fed the 5' RACE reads into MiXCR, producing one record per CDR3 protein. The sample consists of 30,000 to 45,000 distinct CDR3 sequences, roughly 3% of them appearing once. This specimen was normal lung tissue next to the tumor, taken at surgery. All receptors derive from a male donor with early-stage non-small cell lung cancer.

Many counts were recorded for this clonotype. The chain links TRBV20-1 to TRBJ1-2; D is uncertain. CDR3 length: 12 residues. The V gene lost 5 bases and the J gene lost 3 bases, with 10 bases spanning the gap. In germline, CDR1 is DFQATT, CDR2 SNEGSKA (reference sequence). The CDR3 nucleotides are TGCAGTGCTTCCGCAGGAGACTATGGCTACACCTTC. Translating gives CSASAGDYGYTF.

The V and J genes are TRBV5-4 and TRBJ2-2; 12 bases are a match to TRBD2. CDR3 length equals 16 residues. Germline CDR1 and CDR2: SGHNT and YYREEE (reference sequence). With V trimmed by 6 bases and J by 5 bases, 8 bases remained unmatched. This CDR3 is CASTDELAGGTGELFF. CDR3 nucleotide sequence: TGTGCCAGCACCGACGAACTAGCGGGGGGTACCGGGGAGCTGTTTTTT.

Details on this clonotype: A read error may produce the germline difference seen at one junction end. The gene calls are TRBV5-1 and TRBJ1-1; D gene uncertain. This CDR3 region has 12 residues. From germline, CDR1 is SGHRS and CDR2 YFSETQ. Written as DNA, the CDR3 is TGCGCCAGCAGCTTGGCCAACACTGGAGCTTTCTTT. Protein: CASSLANTGAFF. The entire variable domain, with the rest obtained from reference TRBV5-1 and TRBJ1-1, is as follows: KAGVTQTPRYLIKTRGQQVTLSCSPISGHRSVSWYQQTPGQGLQFLFEYFSETQRNKGNFPGRFSGRQFSNSRSEMNVSTLELGDSALYLCASSLANTGAFFGQGTRLTVV.

Ten or more counts support this clonotype. The chain has TRBV28 and TRBJ1-5; possible D gene TRBD1, 6 bases. CDR1 and CDR2 (germline): MDHEN, SYDVKM. Trimming stripped 6 bases from V and 5 bases from J, with 14 bases between. The CDR3 consists of 14 residues. Here the CDR3 reads CASRGAEGYQPQHF. The CDR3 bases are TGTGCCAGCAGGGGGGCCGAGGGGTATCAGCCCCAGCATTTT.

This clonotype was detected many times. CDR3 bases: TGTGCCAGCAGCCGAACCACCGACAGGGGAGATGAAAAACTGTTTTTT. Translating it yields CASSRTTDRGDEKLFF. The rearrangement links TRBV7-9 to TRBJ1-4; 8 positions agree with TRBD1. Germline V gene lookup returns CDR1 SEHNR and CDR2 FQNEAQ (reference sequence). CDR3 size: 16 residues. J was trimmed by 6 bases and V by 5 bases; bases with no gene match: 11.

The sample holds a few counts of this clonotype. The chain employs TRBV2 and TRBJ1-6; D is unresolved. Germline V gene data show CDR1 as SNHLY and CDR2 as FYNNEI. The CDR3 has 13 residues. The V and J ends lost 4 bases and 7 bases respectively, with 8 bases between them. The chain's CDR3 is CASSGYQNSPLHF. Here the CDR3 DNA reads TGTGCCAGCAGTGGGTATCAAAATTCACCCCTCCACTTT.

This clonotype was seen at least ten times. The chain couples TRBV7-6 to TRBJ2-7, with D hard to call. With 1 base removed from V and 5 bases from J, the gap between germline ends came to 6 bases. The CDR3 sequence is 12 residues long. Germline loops: CDR1 SGHVS, CDR2 FNYEAQ. As DNA, the CDR3 is TGTGCCAGCAGCTTAGTTAGGGACGAGCAGTACTTC. Translating gives CASSLVRDEQYF.

This clonotype was counted ten times or more. The chain links TRBV6-6 to TRBJ2-3; TRBD2 matches at 16 bases. CDR1 and CDR2 from the germline V gene are MNHNY and SVGAGI (reference sequence). This CDR3 contains 15 residues. After removal of 6 bases from V and 4 bases from J, the junction contained 1 base not matched to a gene. The CDR3 here is CASRGTSGGADTQYF. The DNA for the CDR3 is TGTGCCAGCAGAGGGACTAGCGGGGGGGCAGATACGCAGTATTTT.

This clonotype appeared many times. This chain uses TRBV5-1 with TRBJ2-3, with 9 nucleotides matching TRBD2. This CDR3 is 17 amino acids long. The trim removed 0 bases at V and 2 bases at J, leaving 7 bases unmatched. Germline V gene data show CDR1 as SGHRS and CDR2 as YFSETQ. As DNA, the CDR3 is TGCGCCAGCAGCTTGGATGGGCTAGCGGGGTTCACAGATACGCAGTATTTT. It specifies CASSLDGLAGFTDTQYF. The full variable domain, completed using reference TRBV5-1 and TRBJ2-3, is KAGVTQTPRYLIKTRGQQVTLSCSPISGHRSVSWYQQTPGQGLQFLFEYFSETQRNKGNFPGRFSGRQFSNSRSEMNVSTLELGDSALYLCASSLDGLAGFTDTQYFGPGTRLTVL.

To note about this clonotype: No conserved phenylalanine or tryptophan is present at the end of the CDR3, so a read error is the likely explanation. This sequence joins TRBV29-1 and TRBJ1-4; the match to TRBD1 covers 9 bases. Trimming at V came to 3 bases and at J to 8 bases, leaving 10 bases not matched to a gene. Germline lookup yields CDR1 SQVTM and CDR2 ANQGSEA. The CDR3 runs to 15 residues. The CDR3 loop reads CSVDVQGASREKLFS. The CDR3 bases are TGCAGCGTTGACGTACAGGGGGCGTCTCGCGAAAAACTGTTTTCT.

At least ten counts were recorded for this clonotype. The chain couples TRBV7-9 to TRBJ2-3; 10 bases map to TRBD2. Losses at the gene ends were 5 bases for V and 2 bases for J; bases not matched to a gene: 4. CDR1 is SEHNR and CDR2 is FQNEAQ in the germline V gene (reference sequence). There are 15 residues in the CDR3. CDR3 DNA sequence: TGTGCCAGCAGCCATAGCGGGGGGTTCACAGATACGCAGTATTTT. It codes for CASSHSGGFTDTQYF.

Ten or more counts support this clonotype. The V gene is TRBV15, the J gene TRBJ2-1; 11 bases match TRBD2. V dropped 0 bases and J dropped 7; count of bases not matched to a gene: 5. This CDR3 region has 16 residues. Germline V lookup: CDR1 LNHNV, CDR2 YYDKDF (reference sequence). CDR3 sequence: CATSRDGGTSGNEQFF. The CDR3 bases are TGTGCCACCAGCAGAGATGGAGGGACTAGCGGAAATGAGCAGTTCTTC.

At least ten counts were recorded for this clonotype. The CDR3 sequence: CASSNRVRNEQFF. In nucleotides, the CDR3 is TGTGCCAGCAGTAACAGGGTACGGAATGAGCAGTTCTTC. The chain joins TRBV13 to TRBJ2-1, with a tentative D call TRBD1 (6 bases). V lost 6 bases and J lost 7, with 13 bases in between. The CDR3 has 13 amino acids. CDR1 is PRHDT, CDR2 FYEKMQ, per germline (reference sequence). Full variable domain (rest looked up from reference TRBV13 and TRBJ2-1): AAGVIQSPRHLIKEKRETATLKCYPIPRHDTVYWYQQGPGQDPQFLISFYEKMQSDKGSIPDRFSAQQFSDYHSELNMSSLELGDSALYFCASSNRVRNEQFFGPGTRLTVL.

This clonotype was seen repeatedly, ten times or more. The chain couples TRBV10-3 to TRBJ2-2; possibly TRBD1 or TRBD2 for D (5 bases each). This CDR3 spans 11 amino acids. Germline CDR1 ENHRY, CDR2 SYGVKD. V was trimmed by 8 bases and J by 7 bases, leaving 8 bases between them. The CDR3 reads CAIGGGGELFF. The CDR3 DNA sequence: TGTGCCATCGGTGGGGGCGGGGAGCTGTTTTTT.

There are many counts of this clonotype. The rearrangement joins TRBV9 to TRBJ1-1, with D possibly TRBD1 on 5 matching bases. With 4 bases removed from V and 6 bases from J, the gap between germline ends came to 16 bases. The CDR3 sequence is 14 residues long. CDR1 is SGDLS and CDR2 is YYNGEE in the germline V gene. The CDR3 nucleotides read TGTGCCAGCAGCCCCGGGCAGGGAAGGCCTGAAGCTTTCTTT. Protein sequence: CASSPGQGRPEAFF.